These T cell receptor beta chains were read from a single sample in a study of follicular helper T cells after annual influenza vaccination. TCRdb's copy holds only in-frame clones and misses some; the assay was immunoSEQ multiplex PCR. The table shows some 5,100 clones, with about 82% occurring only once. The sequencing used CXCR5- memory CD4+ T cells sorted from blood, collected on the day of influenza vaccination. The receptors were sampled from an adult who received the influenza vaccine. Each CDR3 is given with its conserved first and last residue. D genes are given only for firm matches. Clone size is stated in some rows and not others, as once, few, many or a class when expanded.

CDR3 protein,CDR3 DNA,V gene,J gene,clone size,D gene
CASSLDLQGGNTEAFF,TGTGCCAGCAGCTTGGACTTACAGGGGGGGAACACTGAAGCTTTCTTT,TRBV5-4,TRBJ1-1,NA,TRBD1
CASSAQGVGTQYF,TGTGCCAGCTCAGCCCAGGGTGTAGGTACGCAGTATTTT,TRBV18,TRBJ2-3,NA,NA
CASSRRGADTEAFF,TGTGCCAGCTCACGTCGAGGGGCGGACACTGAAGCTTTCTTT,TRBV18,TRBJ1-1,NA,NA
CARSPGQVGAEAFF,TGTGCCAGAAGCCCGGGACAGGTCGGGGCTGAAGCTTTCTTT,TRBV5-3,TRBJ1-1,NA,TRBD1
CASSVEDTQYF,TGTGCCAGCAGTGTAGAGGATACGCAGTATTTT,TRBV2,TRBJ2-3,NA,NA
CASTEELKYNEQFF,TGTGCCAGCACGGAGGAGTTGAAGTACAATGAGCAGTTCTTC,TRBV2,TRBJ2-1,NA,NA
CSGVTDADTQYF,TGCAGCGGCGTCACCGACGCAGATACGCAGTATTTT,TRBV29-1,TRBJ2-3,NA,NA
CASSLDGRGTDTQYF,TGTGCCAGCAGCTTGGATGGTAGAGGTACAGATACGCAGTATTTT,TRBV7-3,TRBJ2-3,NA,NA
CASSPPRGSGNTIYF,TGTGCCAGCTCACCACCCCGTGGATCTGGAAACACCATATATTTT,TRBV18,TRBJ1-3,NA,NA
CASSPGQTVSNQPQHF,TGTGCCAGCAGCCCCGGACAGACAGTTAGCAATCAGCCCCAGCATTTT,TRBV6-6,TRBJ1-5,once,NA
CASSTRLAVGGTDTQYF,TGTGCCAGCAGCACAAGACTAGCGGTAGGGGGCACAGATACGCAGTATTTT,TRBV11-2,TRBJ2-3,NA,TRBD2
CASSVASFRELFF,TGTGCCAGCAGCGTAGCTAGTTTCCGGGAGCTGTTTTTT,TRBV9,TRBJ2-2,NA,NA
CASSSGQGETQYF,TGTGCCAGCAGCTCCGGACAGGGCGAGACCCAGTACTTC,TRBV11-3,TRBJ2-5,few,TRBD1
CASSKGTGQPQHF,TGTGCCAGTAGTAAGGGTACAGGTCAGCCCCAGCATTTT,TRBV19,TRBJ1-5,few,NA
CASSGGTQESQHF,TGTGCCAGCAGCGGGGGGACCCAGGAATCCCAGCATTTT,TRBV7-2,TRBJ1-5,once,NA
CASSIRTGLGSGANVLTF,TGTGCCAGTAGTATTAGGACAGGGTTAGGGTCTGGGGCCAACGTCCTGACTTTC,TRBV19,TRBJ2-6,NA,TRBD1
CASSPETRGTYEQYF,TGCGCCAGCAGCCCCGAAACCAGGGGCACCTACGAGCAGTACTTC,TRBV5-1,TRBJ2-7,NA,NA
CASSAYNGPQHF,TGTGCCAGCAGCGCTTACAACGGGCCCCAGCATTTT,TRBV7-2,TRBJ1-5,NA,NA
CAWTQEETQYF,TGTGCCTGGACACAGGAAGAGACCCAGTACTTC,TRBV30,TRBJ2-5,NA,NA
CASSLYGPGGSEQFF,TGTGCCAGCAGCTTATACGGGCCAGGGGGCAGTGAGCAGTTCTTC,TRBV5-6,TRBJ2-1,once,TRBD1
CSVESGIREQYF,TGCAGCGTCGAGTCTGGCATCCGGGAGCAGTACTTC,TRBV29-1,TRBJ2-7,NA,NA
CASIRMGTGELFF,TGTGCCAGCATTAGAATGGGCACCGGGGAGCTGTTTTTT,TRBV6-1,TRBJ2-2,NA,NA
CASSPKALNTEAFF,TGTGCCAGCTCACCCAAGGCCTTGAACACTGAAGCTTTCTTT,TRBV18,TRBJ1-1,NA,NA
CASSSLGDSYGYTF,TGTGCCAGTAGTTCTCTAGGGGACTCCTATGGCTACACCTTC,TRBV19,TRBJ1-2,NA,NA
CASSQGGGGMVEAFF,TGTGCCAGCAGCCAAGGGGGAGGGGGGATGGTTGAAGCTTTCTTT,TRBV7-9,TRBJ1-1,NA,NA
CASSLDLGTGELFF,TGTGCCAGCAGCTTGGATTTAGGGACCGGGGAGCTGTTTTTT,TRBV5-5,TRBJ2-2,NA,NA
CATSRDRLGLQSNEQFF,TGTGCCACCAGCAGAGATAGGTTAGGGTTACAATCGAATGAGCAGTTCTTC,TRBV15,TRBJ2-1,few,NA
CASSQGLAETQYF,TGTGCCAGCAGCCAAGGACTAGCAGAGACCCAGTACTTC,TRBV4-2,TRBJ2-5,once,TRBD2
CASSDRQGMNTGELFF,TGTGCCAGCAGTGATAGGCAGGGGATGAACACCGGGGAGCTGTTTTTT,TRBV6-1,TRBJ2-2,NA,NA
CASSVAGRTEKLFF,TGTGCCAGCAGTGTGGCAGGGAGAACTGAAAAACTGTTTTTT,TRBV2,TRBJ1-4,NA,NA
CASSLGGQGYNEQFF,TGTGCCAGCAGTTTAGGAGGACAGGGGTACAATGAGCAGTTCTTC,TRBV27,TRBJ2-1,NA,TRBD1
CASSPVRDTGELFF,TGTGCCAGTAGTCCCGTGAGGGACACCGGGGAGCTGTTTTTT,TRBV19,TRBJ2-2,NA,NA
CASSTGQGGEKLFF,TGTGCCAGCAGCACGGGACAGGGAGGGGAAAAACTGTTTTTT,TRBV5-8,TRBJ1-4,NA,TRBD1
CASGSGQAQWGTDTQYF,TGTGCTAGTGGTTCGGGACAGGCCCAGTGGGGCACAGATACGCAGTATTTT,TRBV12-5,TRBJ2-3,NA,TRBD1
CASSFLQGTDTQYF,TGTGCCAGCAGTTTTTTACAGGGGACAGATACGCAGTATTTT,TRBV6-6,TRBJ2-3,NA,TRBD1
CASSQGGHLGKGYTF,TGCGCCAGCAGCCAAGGCGGACACCTGGGTAAAGGCTACACCTTC,TRBV4-1,TRBJ1-2,NA,NA
CASSFSGQPPYEQYF,TGTGCCAGCAGTTTTAGCGGCCAACCCCCCTACGAGCAGTACTTC,TRBV7-2,TRBJ2-7,NA,NA
CASSLAGAGEDTQYF,TGTGCCAGCAGCTTAGCAGGGGCCGGCGAGGATACGCAGTATTTT,TRBV7-2,TRBJ2-3,once,NA
CASSPRDRVRNNEQFF,TGTGCCAGCAGCCCCCGGGACAGGGTAAGGAACAATGAGCAGTTCTTC,TRBV7-9,TRBJ2-1,NA,TRBD1
CANPGPRSYEQYF,TGTGCCAACCCGGGACCCAGGTCCTACGAGCAGTACTTC,TRBV13,TRBJ2-7,NA,NA
CASSPGLAGQYF,TGTGCCAGTAGTCCGGGACTAGCGGGGCAGTATTTT,TRBV19,TRBJ2-3,NA,TRBD2
CASRTGGYGNIQYF,TGTGCCTCCAGAACAGGGGGTTATGGAAACATTCAGTACTTC,TRBV28,TRBJ2-4,NA,TRBD1
CASSLGGLAGVQYF,TGTGCCAGCAGCTTAGGCGGACTAGCGGGAGTTCAGTACTTC,TRBV7-8,TRBJ2-4,NA,TRBD2
CASSPPHQPQHF,TGTGCCAGCAGCCCCCCACATCAGCCCCAGCATTTT,TRBV7-2,TRBJ1-5,NA,NA
CASSRDSYEQYF,TGCGCCAGCAGTAGGGACTCCTACGAGCAGTACTTC,TRBV10-1,TRBJ2-7,few,NA
CAWSRTGNNQPQHF,TGTGCCTGGAGTCGTACAGGGAATAATCAGCCCCAGCATTTT,TRBV30,TRBJ1-5,once,NA
CASSQQLRLAGANEQFF,TGTGCCAGCAGCCAGCAACTAAGACTAGCGGGAGCAAATGAGCAGTTCTTC,TRBV5-6,TRBJ2-1,NA,TRBD2
CASSQSGQGDEKLFF,TGCGCCAGCAGCCAGTCGGGACAGGGGGATGAAAAACTGTTTTTT,TRBV5-1,TRBJ1-4,NA,TRBD1
CASSISLWGKTQYF,TGTGCCAGTAGTATCTCACTGTGGGGGAAGACCCAGTACTTC,TRBV19,TRBJ2-5,NA,NA
CASSPEGQGGNYGYTF,TGTGCCAGCTCACCGGAAGGACAGGGAGGCAACTATGGCTACACCTTC,TRBV18,TRBJ1-2,NA,TRBD1
CASSLERYTEAFF,TGTGCCAGCAGCTTAGAGAGGTACACTGAAGCTTTCTTT,TRBV11-3,TRBJ1-1,NA,NA
CASSADQPQHF,TGTGCCAGCAGTGCAGATCAGCCCCAGCATTTT,TRBV28,TRBJ1-5,few,NA